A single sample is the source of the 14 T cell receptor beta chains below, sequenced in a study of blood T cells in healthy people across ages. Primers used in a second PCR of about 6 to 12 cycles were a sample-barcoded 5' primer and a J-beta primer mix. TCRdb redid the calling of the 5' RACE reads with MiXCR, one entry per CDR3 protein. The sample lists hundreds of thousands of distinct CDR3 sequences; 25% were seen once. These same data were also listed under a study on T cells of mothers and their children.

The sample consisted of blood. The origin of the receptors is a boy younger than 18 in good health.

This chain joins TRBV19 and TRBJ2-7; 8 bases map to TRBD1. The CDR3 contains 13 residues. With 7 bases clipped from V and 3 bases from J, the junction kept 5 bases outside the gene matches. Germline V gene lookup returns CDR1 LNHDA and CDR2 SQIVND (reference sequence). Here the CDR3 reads CASKTGQGYEQYF. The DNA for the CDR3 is TGTGCCAGTAAAACAGGACAGGGCTACGAGCAGTACTTC.

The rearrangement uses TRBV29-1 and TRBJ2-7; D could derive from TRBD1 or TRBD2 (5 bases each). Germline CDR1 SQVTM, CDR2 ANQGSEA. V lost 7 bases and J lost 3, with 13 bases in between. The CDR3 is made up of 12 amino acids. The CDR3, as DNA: TGCAGCGCGGAAGGGACGGACTACGAGCAGTACTTC. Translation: CSAEGTDYEQYF.

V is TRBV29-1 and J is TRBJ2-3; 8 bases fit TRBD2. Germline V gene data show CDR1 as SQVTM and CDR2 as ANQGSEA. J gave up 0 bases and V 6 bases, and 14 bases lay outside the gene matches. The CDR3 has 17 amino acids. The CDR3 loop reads CSVGGASGFTSTDTQYF. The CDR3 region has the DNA TGCAGCGTCGGGGGGGCTAGCGGATTTACTAGCACAGATACGCAGTATTTT.

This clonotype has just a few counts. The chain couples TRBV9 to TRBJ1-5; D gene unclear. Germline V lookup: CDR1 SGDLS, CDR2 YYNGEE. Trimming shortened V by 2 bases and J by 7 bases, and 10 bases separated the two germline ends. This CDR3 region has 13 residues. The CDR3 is CASSVSGGQPQHF. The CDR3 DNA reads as TGTGCCAGCAGCGTTTCAGGCGGACAGCCCCAGCATTTT.

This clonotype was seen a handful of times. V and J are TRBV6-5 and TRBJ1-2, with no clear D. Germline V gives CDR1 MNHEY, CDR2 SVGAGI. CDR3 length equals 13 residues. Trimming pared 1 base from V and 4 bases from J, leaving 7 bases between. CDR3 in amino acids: CASSYYPVYGYTF. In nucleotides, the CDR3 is TGTGCCAGCAGTTACTATCCTGTCTATGGCTACACCTTC.

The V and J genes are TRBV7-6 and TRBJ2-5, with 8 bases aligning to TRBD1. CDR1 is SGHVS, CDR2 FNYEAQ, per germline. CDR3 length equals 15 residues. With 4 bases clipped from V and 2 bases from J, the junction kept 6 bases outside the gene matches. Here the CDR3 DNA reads TGTGCCAGCAGCTACCGGGACAGGCGTCAAGAGACCCAGTACTTC. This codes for CASSYRDRRQETQYF.

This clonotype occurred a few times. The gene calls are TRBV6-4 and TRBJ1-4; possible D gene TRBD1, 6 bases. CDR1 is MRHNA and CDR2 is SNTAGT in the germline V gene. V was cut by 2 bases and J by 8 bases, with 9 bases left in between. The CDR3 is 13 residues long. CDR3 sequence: CASSDRGDEKLFF. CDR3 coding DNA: TGTGCCAGCAGTGACAGGGGGGACGAAAAACTGTTTTTT.

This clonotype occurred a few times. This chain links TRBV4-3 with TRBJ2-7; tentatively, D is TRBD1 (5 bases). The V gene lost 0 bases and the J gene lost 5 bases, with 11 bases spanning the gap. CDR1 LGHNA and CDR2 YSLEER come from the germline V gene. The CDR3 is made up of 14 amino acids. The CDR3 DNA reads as TGCGCCAGCAGCCAAGATACGGGCAGGGACGAGCAGTACTTC. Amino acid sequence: CASSQDTGRDEQYF.

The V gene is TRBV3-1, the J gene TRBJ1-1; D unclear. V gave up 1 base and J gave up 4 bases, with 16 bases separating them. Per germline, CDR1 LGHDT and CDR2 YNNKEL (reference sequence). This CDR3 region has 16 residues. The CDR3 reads CASSQVGTGEVTEAFF. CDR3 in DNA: TGTGCCAGCAGCCAAGTAGGAACCGGAGAGGTCACTGAAGCTTTCTTT. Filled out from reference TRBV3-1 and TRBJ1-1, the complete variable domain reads DTAVSQTPKYLVTQMGNDKSIKCEQNLGHDTMYWYKQDSKKFLKIMFSYNNKELIINETVPNRFSPKSPDKAHLNLHINSLELGDSAVYFCASSQVGTGEVTEAFFGQGTRLTVV.

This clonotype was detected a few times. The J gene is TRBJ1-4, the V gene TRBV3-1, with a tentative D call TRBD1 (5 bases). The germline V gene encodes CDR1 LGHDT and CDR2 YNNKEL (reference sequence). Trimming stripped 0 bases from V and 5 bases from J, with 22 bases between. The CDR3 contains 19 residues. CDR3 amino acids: CASSQDAGSLFTENEKLFF. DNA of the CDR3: TGTGCCAGCAGCCAAGATGCAGGGTCTTTATTTACTGAGAATGAAAAACTGTTTTTT.

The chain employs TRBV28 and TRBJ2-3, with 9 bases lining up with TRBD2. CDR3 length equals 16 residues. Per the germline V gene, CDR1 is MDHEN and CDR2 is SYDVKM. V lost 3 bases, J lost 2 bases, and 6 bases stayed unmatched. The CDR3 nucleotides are TGTGCCAGCAGTTTCTGGCGGGAGGGCCCCACAGATACGCAGTATTTT. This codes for CASSFWREGPTDTQYF.

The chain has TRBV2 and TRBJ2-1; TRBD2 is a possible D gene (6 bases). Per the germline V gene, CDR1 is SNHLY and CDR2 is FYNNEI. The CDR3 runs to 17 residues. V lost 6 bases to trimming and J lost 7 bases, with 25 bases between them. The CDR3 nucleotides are TGTGCCAGCAGGGGGGTAGGGGCTAGCGATGATAAGAATGAGCAGTTCTTC. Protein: CASRGVGASDDKNEQFF. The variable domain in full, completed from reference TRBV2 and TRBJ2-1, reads EPEVTQTPSHQVTQMGQEVILRCVPISNHLYFYWYRQILGQKVEFLVSFYNNEISEKSEIFDDQFSVERPDGSNFTLKIRSTKLEDSAMYFCASRGVGASDDKNEQFFGPGTRLTVL.

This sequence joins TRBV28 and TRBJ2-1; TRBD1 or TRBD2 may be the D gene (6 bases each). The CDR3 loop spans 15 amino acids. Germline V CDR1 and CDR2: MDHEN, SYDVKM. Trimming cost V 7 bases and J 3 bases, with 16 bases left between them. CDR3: CASIPRGPDYNEQFF. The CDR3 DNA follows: TGTGCCAGCATTCCTCGGGGGCCAGACTACAATGAGCAGTTCTTC.

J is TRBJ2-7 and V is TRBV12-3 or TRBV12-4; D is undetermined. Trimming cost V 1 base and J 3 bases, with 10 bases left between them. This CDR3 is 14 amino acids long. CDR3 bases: TGTGCCAGCAGTTTAGGTCCAACCAACTACGAGCAGTACTTC. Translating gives CASSLGPTNYEQYF.